What follows are 9 T cell receptor beta chains derived from one specimen sequenced in a study of CXCR3-negative and CXCR3-positive naive CD8 T cells. No antigen has been assigned to these receptors. Each TRB cDNA library was prepared by 5' RACE (with UMI labels). TCRdb re-called the 5' RACE reads and catalogs CDR3 proteins one per entry, DNA excluded. This repertoire includes 60,000 to 65,000 distinct CDR3 sequences. Study results and caveats: CXCR3-negative naive cells had less hydrophobic TRB CDR3s than did CXCR3-positive naive cells.

Sequenced material: naive CXCR3+ CD8+ T cells from blood. The subset: CD45RO-CCR7+CD27+CD95- naive CD8+ T cells expressing CXCR3 (TNR3+). The source of these receptors is a human donor in good health. Some clones in this sample may be carry-over from other donors' samples.

The chain employs TRBV21-1 and TRBJ1-1; TCRdb lists TRBD1, though no DNA is available to test this call. TRBV21-1 is tagged as a pseudogene. The CDR3 runs to 16 residues. The CDR3 region is CASSAHWVGGVSEAFF.

This chain connects TRBV5-1 to TRBJ1-1. Germline values: CDR1 SGHRS, CDR2 YFSETQ. CDR3 size: 13 residues. Here the CDR3 reads CASSGGYDTEAFF.

This rearrangement joins TRBV6-2 or TRBV6-3 to TRBJ2-7; TCRdb reports TRBD2, a call that lacks DNA to check it against. CDR1 and CDR2 from the germline V gene are MNHEY and SVGEGT. The CDR3 is 15 residues long. CDR3 sequence: CASSGEEVPSYEQYF.

The rearrangement uses TRBV29-1 and TRBJ1-1; TCRdb's D call, TRBD1, is unchecked because there is no DNA. CDR1 and CDR2 from the germline V gene are SQVTM and ANQGSEA. This CDR3 comprises 11 residues. This CDR3 reads CSVVGAAEAFF. Drawing the rest from reference TRBV29-1 and TRBJ1-1, the complete variable domain is SAVISQKPSRDICQRGTSLTIQCQVDSQVTMMFWYRQQPGQSLTLIATANQGSEATYESGFVIDKFPISRPNLTFSTLTVSNMSPEDSSIYLCSVVGAAEAFFGQGTRLTVV.

According to its frequency, this clonotype is medium-sized. The chain joins TRBV4-3 to TRBJ2-1. Germline V gene lookup returns CDR1 LGHNA and CDR2 YSLEER. CDR3 length equals 14 residues. The chain's CDR3 is CASTSSVGYNEQFF.

The chain uses TRBV7-2 and TRBJ2-7; TCRdb outputs TRBD2, but without DNA this stays unchecked. CDR3 length: 15 residues. Germline lookup yields CDR1 SGHTA and CDR2 FQGNSA. The CDR3 loop is CASSLERAGGYEQYF.

The chain carries TRBV4-1 and TRBJ2-3. Germline-derived CDR1 and CDR2 are MGHRA and YSYEKL. This CDR3 is built from 15 residues. CDR3 in amino acids: CASSQDPVGTDTQYF.

This sequence joins TRBV27 and TRBJ2-7; TCRdb outputs TRBD1, but without DNA this stays unchecked. The CDR3 runs to 16 residues. Germline assignment: CDR1 MNHEY and CDR2 SMNVEV (reference sequence). The CDR3 region is CASSSLGGGNSYEQYF.

The chain joins TRBV10-3 to TRBJ1-5; absent DNA, TCRdb's TRBD1 call cannot be checked. The CDR3 sequence is 14 residues long. Germline V gene data show CDR1 as ENHRY and CDR2 as SYGVKD. The CDR3: CAISERGAGQPQHF.